The 9 T cell receptor beta chains reported below all come from one sample, sequenced in a study of blood T cell repertoires in COVID-19 (dated by TCRdb to the early 2020s). The method was the immunoSEQ multiplex PCR assay. In its TCRdb copy, this immuneACCESS table keeps in-frame sequences only and misses some clones. Where compared with another copy, unresolved V genes explain less than half of these, and the others have no known cause. The sample table holds 310,000 or so clones, of which 86% were seen once. More than 9% of the sample comes from the top ten. Input material: PBMCs or T cells enriched from blood (not recorded which). The source of these receptors is a woman aged 18-30 years who had recovered from COVID-19.

This clone appeared a few times. One junction end disagrees with the germline gene, perhaps due to a read error. This chain connects TRBV14 to TRBJ2-7, with D possibly being TRBD1 (6 bases). The CDR3 has 14 amino acids. Per germline, CDR1 SGHDN and CDR2 FVKESK. CDR3 residues: CPAAHHRDSYEQYF. Here the CDR3 DNA reads TGCCCGGCGGCACATCACAGGGATTCATACGAGCAGTACTTC.

The genes are TRBV5-1 and TRBJ2-7; TRBD1 agrees at 7 bases. Unmatched junction bases numbered 7, after V lost 0 bases and J lost 4 bases. Germline CDR1 SGHRS, CDR2 YFSETQ. This CDR3 contains 15 residues. The CDR3 is CASSLDRTGSYEQYF. In DNA form, the CDR3 reads TGCGCCAGCAGCTTGGATCGGACAGGATCTTACGAGCAGTACTTC. Variable domain in full (rest from reference TRBV5-1 and TRBJ2-7): KAGVTQTPRYLIKTRGQQVTLSCSPISGHRSVSWYQQTPGQGLQFLFEYFSETQRNKGNFPGRFSGRQFSNSRSEMNVSTLELGDSALYLCASSLDRTGSYEQYFGPGTRLTVT.

This chain joins TRBV19 and TRBJ1-2; a possible D gene is TRBD1 (6 bases). Germline V CDR1 and CDR2: LNHDA, SQIVND (reference sequence). Trimming stripped 5 bases from V and 4 bases from J, with 14 bases between. This CDR3 spans 14 amino acids. The CDR3 sequence is CASSGGQSLYGYTF. The CDR3 DNA follows: TGTGCCAGTAGTGGCGGACAGAGCCTCTATGGCTACACCTTC.

This clone turned up a few times. A read error may account for a junction end that differs from germline. This sequence joins TRBV12-3 or TRBV12-4 and TRBJ2-3; a weak D match, TRBD2 (5 bases). The CDR3 contains 13 residues. The CDR3 here is CATSGRVTDTQYF. The CDR3 nucleotides read TGTGCCACCAGTGGGCGGGTCACAGATACGCAGTATTTT.

As regards this clone: One end of the junction fails to match germline, which may point to a read error. The chain has TRBV6-5 and TRBJ2-4, with 7 bases aligning to TRBD2. Germline V gene lookup returns CDR1 MNHEY and CDR2 SVGAGI. The CDR3 is 13 amino acids. DNA of the CDR3: TGTGCCAGCAGAGCGGGAAGCTTGGCAACCCAGCACTTC. It codes for CASRAGSLATQHF.

The J gene is TRBJ1-1, the V gene TRBV5-1; D is unclear. Germline V gene sequence: CDR1 SGHRS, CDR2 YFSETQ. V was pared by 0 bases and J by 0 bases, with 9 bases between. The CDR3 totals 15 residues. The CDR3 region is CASSLVAVMNTEAFF. CDR3 coding DNA: TGCGCCAGCAGCTTGGTGGCAGTAATGAACACTGAAGCTTTCTTT.

DNA of the CDR3: TGTGCCAGCAGCCGTTTGCTGTCGGGGGAGCGCACTGAAGCTTTCTTT. It specifies CASSRLLSGERTEAFF. The chain couples TRBV3-1 (or the pseudogene TRBV3-2) to TRBJ1-1; perhaps TRBD1 as D (5 bases). V shed 4 bases and J shed 4 bases, with 19 bases lying between them. CDR1 and CDR2 from the germline V gene are LGHDT and YNNKEL (reference sequence). The CDR3 runs 16 residues.

The rearrangement joins TRBV6-5 to TRBJ1-1; 11 bases agree with TRBD1. The germline V gene has CDR1 MNHEY and CDR2 SVGAGI. The CDR3 is 16 residues long. Losses at the gene ends were 2 bases for V and 8 bases for J; bases not matched to a gene: 10. CDR3 sequence: CASSYLPGTGGSEAFF. In DNA, the CDR3 is TGTGCCAGCAGTTACCTCCCCGGGACAGGGGGTTCGGAAGCTTTCTTT.

The chain employs TRBV27 and TRBJ2-6; TRBD2 matches at 9 bases. J was trimmed by 0 bases and V by 6 bases; bases with no gene match: 6. The CDR3 has 17 amino acids. Germline V gene sequence: CDR1 MNHEY, CDR2 SMNVEV (reference sequence). CDR3 nucleotides: TGTGCCAGCAGGCGACTAGCGGTTCTCTCTGGGGCCAACGTCCTGACTTTC. It yields the protein CASRRLAVLSGANVLTF.